Presented here are 11 T cell receptor beta chains from one specimen sequenced in a study of T cells in Graves' hyperthyroidism and ophthalmopathy. TCR beta CDR3 regions were amplified from RNA. A set of HTBI primers served as the primers for a first-round RT-PCR of the TCR CDR3. TCRdb re-called the multiplex PCR reads through MiXCR, storing one row per CDR3 protein. Counted here are more than 300,000 distinct CDR3 sequences, around 20% occurring once; the ten biggest clones make up 40%. Sequencing was done on a sample of blood. These receptors were collected from a man younger than 30 with Graves' ophthalmopathy.

The chain recombines TRBV4-1 with TRBJ2-2; D gene uncertain. With 11 bases removed from V and 7 bases from J, the gap between germline ends came to 17 bases. This CDR3 comprises 13 residues. CDR1 MGHRA and CDR2 YSYEKL come from the germline V gene. The CDR3 nucleotides read TGCGCCTCCTGGCAGCCGGGCTTCGGGGAGCTGTTTTTT. This gives the protein CASWQPGFGELFF.

The chain carries TRBV4-2 and TRBJ2-7, with TRBD2 identical over 8 bases. Germline-derived CDR1 and CDR2 are LGHNA and YNFKEQ. The CDR3 has 17 amino acids. Unmatched junction bases numbered 17, after V lost 3 bases and J lost 7 bases. DNA for the CDR3: TGTGCCAGCAGCCAGCCCCTCGGGGCGGGGGGTTGGAATGAGCAGTACTTC. Protein sequence: CASSQPLGAGGWNEQYF.

The chain couples TRBV5-8 to TRBJ2-3; D is ambiguous. Deletions cut 4 bases from V and 6 bases from J, with 12 bases between. The germline V gene encodes CDR1 SGHTS and CDR2 YDEGEE. This CDR3 has 13 amino acids. CDR3 coding DNA: TGTGCCAGCAGCCAAGATGCCCGCGATACGCAGTATTTT. Its translation is CASSQDARDTQYF. Drawing the rest from reference TRBV5-8 and TRBJ2-3, the complete variable domain is EAGVTQSPTHLIKTRGQQATLRCSPISGHTSVYWYQQALGLGLQFLLWYDEGEERNRGNFPPRFSGRQFPNYSSELNVNALELEDSALYLCASSQDARDTQYFGPGTRLTVL.

The CDR3 is CASSGGQSLAAKNIQYF. The CDR3 DNA sequence: TGCGCCAGCAGCGGGGGACAGTCATTGGCAGCCAAAAACATTCAGTACTTC. The chain combines TRBV5-1 with TRBJ2-4, with 7 bases matching TRBD1. V gave up 4 bases and J gave up 0 bases; unmatched junction bases: 10. This CDR3 spans 17 amino acids. The germline gives CDR1 SGHRS, CDR2 YFSETQ.

On this clonotype: A read error is possible here, since a much larger clone lies one base away. The chain combines TRBV5-1 with TRBJ1-5, with no clear D. Germline-derived CDR1 and CDR2 are SGHRS and YFSETQ. This CDR3 region has 16 residues. The germline V and J ends were trimmed by 1 base and 1 base, with 12 bases remaining between them. This chain's CDR3 is CASSLFCSGSNQPQHF. DNA of the CDR3: TGCGCCAGCAGCTTGTTTTGTTCTGGGAGCAATCAGCCCCAGCATTTT.

V is TRBV12-3 or TRBV12-4 and J is TRBJ1-6; the D is unclear. Trimming pared 7 bases from V and 3 bases from J, leaving 13 bases between. The CDR3 length is 15 residues. CDR3 region: CASTELNFYNSPLHF. The CDR3, as DNA: TGTGCCAGCACCGAACTTAACTTCTATAATTCACCCCTCCACTTT.

For this clonotype: Being one base from a much bigger clone, this may be a read error. The gene calls are TRBV29-1 and TRBJ1-2, with TRBD1 identical over 7 bases. This CDR3 contains 15 residues. Germline V gene lookup returns CDR1 SQVTM and CDR2 ANQGSEA. Trimming removed 0 bases from V and 7 bases from J; junction bases left unmatched: 11. CDR3 amino acids: CSVEDRGQSGSGYTF. CDR3 bases: TGCAGCGTTGAAGATAGGGGACAGTCGGGGAGTGGCTACACCTTC.

Many counts were recorded for this clonotype. The CDR3 here is CASRTGGLYSNQPQHF. CDR3 nucleotide sequence: TGTGCCAGCAGGACCGGTGGCCTTTATAGCAATCAGCCCCAGCATTTT. The J gene is TRBJ1-5, the V gene TRBV6-1; D is unresolved. V lost 6 bases, J lost 0 bases, and 15 bases lay in between. The CDR3 is 16 residues long. Looked up from germline, CDR1 is MNHNS and CDR2 is SASEGT.

In nucleotides, the CDR3 is TGTGCCAGCAGCTTATCTAACGGGGGGTTCGAGACCCAGTACTTC. It translates to CASSLSNGGFETQYF. The V call is TRBV11-2, the J call TRBJ2-5, with 7 nucleotides matching TRBD2. In germline, CDR1 is SGHAT, CDR2 FQNNGV. This CDR3 has 15 amino acids. J gave up 5 bases and V 2 bases, and 8 bases lay outside the gene matches.

This chain joins TRBV4-1 and TRBJ1-2; TRBD1 matches at 8 bases. The V gene end was trimmed by 4 bases and the J gene end by 4 bases; junction bases not matched to a gene: 8. In germline, CDR1 is MGHRA, CDR2 YSYEKL. The CDR3 totals 15 residues. CDR3 protein: CASSPIRQGIYGYTF. CDR3 DNA: TGCGCCAGCAGCCCTATTCGACAGGGGATCTATGGCTACACCTTC.

This clonotype was found many times. The CDR3 loop reads CASSFGRNKNTEAFF. In nucleotides, the CDR3 is TGTGCCAGCAGCTTCGGACGGAACAAGAACACTGAAGCTTTCTTT. J is TRBJ1-1 and V is TRBV11-2; D ambiguous. Germline assignment: CDR1 SGHAT and CDR2 FQNNGV. This CDR3 comprises 15 residues. Trimming stripped 3 bases from V and 1 base from J, with 12 bases between.